This is a list of T cell receptor beta chains from one sample in a study of cytomegalovirus exposure and HLA in healthy donors. TCRdb's copy holds only in-frame clones and misses some; the assay was immunoSEQ multiplex PCR. Of over 200,000 clones in the sample, 88% were seen once. Sequencing was carried out using PBMCs. The receptors derive from a young woman in good health and CMV-seronegative. Each CDR3 is given with its conserved first and last residue. The D gene is left open where the match is weak. Rows give clone size only sometimes, using once, few, many, or a class for an expanded clone.

J: TRBJ2-7
V: TRBV6-1
size: many
D: TRBD2
DNA: TGTGCCAGCAGTGAAGCCGGGACTAGCTACGAGCAGTACTTC
CDR3: CASSEAGTSYEQYF

J: TRBJ2-3
V: TRBV5-1
size: -
D: -
DNA: TGCGCCAGCAGCTTGGGAGAATGGTCAGATACGCAGTATTTT
CDR3: CASSLGEWSDTQYF

J: TRBJ2-1
V: TRBV5-6
size: -
D: -
DNA: TGTGCCAGCAGCTTTGGACAGCAAAATGAGCAGTTCTTC
CDR3: CASSFGQQNEQFF

J: TRBJ2-7
V: TRBV4-3
size: -
D: TRBD2
DNA: TGCGCCAGCAGCCAAGATACTAGCGGAACCTACGAGCAGTACTTC
CDR3: CASSQDTSGTYEQYF

J: TRBJ2-2
V: TRBV10-3
size: -
D: TRBD2
DNA: TGTGCCATCCGGACTAGCGGGAACACCGGGGAGCTGTTTTTT
CDR3: CAIRTSGNTGELFF

J: TRBJ2-7
V: TRBV4-1
size: -
D: TRBD1
DNA: TGCGCCAGCAGCCAAGATTCAGGCAGGGGGCGCGCCTACGAGCAGTACTTC
CDR3: CASSQDSGRGRAYEQYF

J: TRBJ2-1
V: TRBV5-1
size: -
D: -
DNA: TGCGCCAGCAGCTTGGATTGGGGCGCTTACAATGAGCAGTTCTTC
CDR3: CASSLDWGAYNEQFF

J: TRBJ1-1
V: TRBV9
size: -
D: -
DNA: TGTGCCAGCAGCGGAAAAGGGGGGGGCACTGAAGCTTTCTTT
CDR3: CASSGKGGGTEAFF

J: TRBJ1-2
V: TRBV4-1
size: -
D: -
DNA: TGCGCCAGCAAACCGATCGGTGATGCTAACTATGGCTACACCTTC
CDR3: CASKPIGDANYGYTF

J: TRBJ2-7
V: TRBV19
size: -
D: TRBD1
DNA: TGTGCCAGTAAATCCGGGACAGGGACTTACGAGCAGTACTTC
CDR3: CASKSGTGTYEQYF

J: TRBJ2-2
V: TRBV9
size: -
D: TRBD2
DNA: TGTGCCAGCAGCGTTAGCGGGAGGGGGAACACCGGGGAGCTGTTTTTT
CDR3: CASSVSGRGNTGELFF

J: TRBJ1-2
V: TRBV10-3
size: -
D: TRBD1
DNA: TGTGCCATCAGTGACGCCAGGGGGCTGGATGGCTACACCTTC
CDR3: CAISDARGLDGYTF

J: TRBJ2-5
V: TRBV6-1
size: -
D: TRBD2
DNA: TGTGCCAGCAGTGAACTAGCGGGAGGGCAAGAGACCCAGTACTTC
CDR3: CASSELAGGQETQYF

J: TRBJ1-5
V: TRBV27
size: once
D: -
DNA: TGTGCCAGCAGAGGGCACGGCGGGGATCAGCCCCAGCATTTT
CDR3: CASRGHGGDQPQHF

J: TRBJ2-3
V: TRBV29-1
size: -
D: -
DNA: TGCAGCGTTGAGGGATTGTTGGACAGTCTTACCTTCACAGATACGCAGTATTTT
CDR3: CSVEGLLDSLTFTDTQYF

J: TRBJ1-1
V: TRBV19
size: few
D: -
DNA: TGTGCCAGTAGTAATGGACAAATGAACACTGAAGCTTTCTTT
CDR3: CASSNGQMNTEAFF

J: TRBJ2-7
V: TRBV20-1
size: once
D: -
DNA: TGCAGTGGTGCCGGGTCCTACGAGCAGTACTTC
CDR3: CSGAGSYEQYF

J: TRBJ1-5
V: TRBV18
size: once
D: -
DNA: TGTGCCAGCTCACTCCCTACCCGGGGGTCGGGCAATCAGCCCCAGCATTTT
CDR3: CASSLPTRGSGNQPQHF

J: TRBJ1-2
V: TRBV28
size: -
D: TRBD1
DNA: TGTGCCAGCAGCCGGGGACAGGGAGGATCTGGCTACACCTTC
CDR3: CASSRGQGGSGYTF

J: TRBJ2-1
V: TRBV4-3
size: -
D: TRBD1
DNA: TGCGCCAGCAGCCAAGACCCCGGGACAGCTTCCAATGAGCAGTTCTTC
CDR3: CASSQDPGTASNEQFF

J: TRBJ2-7
V: TRBV9
size: -
D: -
DNA: TGTGCCAGCAGCGTAGGCCCGGGGAAGGACTACGAGCAGTACTTC
CDR3: CASSVGPGKDYEQYF

J: TRBJ2-3
V: TRBV9
size: few
D: TRBD2
DNA: TGTGCCAGCAGCGTAGGACGGGAGGGCCCGGATACGCAGTATTTT
CDR3: CASSVGREGPDTQYF

J: TRBJ2-1
V: TRBV5-1
size: -
D: -
DNA: TGCGCCAGCAGACCCGAAACAGTAACAGCTGAGCAGTTCTTC
CDR3: CASRPETVTAEQFF

J: TRBJ2-7
V: TRBV11-2
size: -
D: TRBD2
DNA: TGTGCCAGCAGCCCACGAAGCGGGAGCTCCTACGAGCAGTACTTC
CDR3: CASSPRSGSSYEQYF

J: TRBJ2-7
V: TRBV28
size: -
D: TRBD1
DNA: TGTGCCAGCAGTTCGACAGGGATCGGGCAGTACTTC
CDR3: CASSSTGIGQYF

J: TRBJ2-6
V: TRBV2
size: -
D: -
DNA: TGTGCCAGCAGGGGACACTTAGACTCTGGGGCCAACGTCCTGACTTTC
CDR3: CASRGHLDSGANVLTF

J: TRBJ1-1
V: TRBV11-2
size: -
D: TRBD1
DNA: TGTGCCAGCAGCTCCGACAGGGGGAACACTGAAGCTTTCTTT
CDR3: CASSSDRGNTEAFF